Below, 20 T cell receptor beta chains from the same sample are listed, as sequenced in a study of long-term antiretroviral therapy in people with HIV. The assay, immunoSEQ v3.0, was run at survey level. TCRdb's copy holds only in-frame clones and misses some; the assay was immunoSEQ multiplex PCR. Among around 40,000 clones listed, over 75% were seen once. This specimen was unsorted PBMCs, taken 2.2 years after starting antiretroviral therapy. The receptors derive from a man between 18 and 35 years old with HIV.

This clone was seen once. The V call is TRBV7-2, the J call TRBJ2-1; possible D gene TRBD2, 6 bases. V gave up 7 bases and J gave up 12 bases, with 34 bases separating them. The CDR3 loop spans 18 amino acids. CDR1 SGHTA and CDR2 FQGNSA come from the germline V gene. The CDR3 DNA is TGTGCCAGCATTCTATCGCCCTCAACCGGGGAGGTCCGTTCGGGGCAGTTCTTC. It yields the protein CASILSPSTGEVRSGQFF.

This clone was detected a few times. The rearrangement joins TRBV25-1 to TRBJ2-7; D not resolved. The CDR3 is 12 amino acids. Trimming stripped 8 bases from V and 2 bases from J, with 10 bases between. The germline CDR1 and CDR2 sequences are MGHDK and SYGVNS. CDR3 DNA sequence: TGTGCCAGCGGAGACGGAACCTACGAGCAGTACTTC. Its translation is CASGDGTYEQYF.

The chain couples TRBV6-5 to TRBJ1-4; D is uncertain. CDR1 and CDR2 (germline): MNHEY, SVGAGI. V shed 4 bases and J shed 5 bases, with 11 bases lying between them. CDR3 size: 14 residues. CDR3 in amino acids: CASSSARTNEKLFF. The CDR3 coding sequence is TGTGCCAGCAGTTCCGCCAGGACGAATGAAAAACTGTTTTTT.

This clone was recorded only once. For the CDR3, the DNA is TGCGCCAGCAGCCAAGATCGCGGCAGGGCCTACGAGCAGTACTTC. Translation: CASSQDRGRAYEQYF. The rearrangement joins TRBV4-1 to TRBJ2-7; the D gene is possibly TRBD1 (5 bases). Trimming removed 0 bases at V and 2 bases at J, with 11 bases between. Germline V lookup: CDR1 MGHRA, CDR2 YSYEKL. The length of the CDR3 is 15 residues.

The chain carries TRBV9 and TRBJ2-3, with a weak D call TRBD2 (6 bases). The germline CDR1 and CDR2 sequences are SGDLS and YYNGEE. The CDR3 totals 16 residues. V lost 3 bases, J lost 0 bases, and 14 bases lay in between. For the CDR3, the DNA is TGTGCCAGCAGCGAGGGCGGCGGGACTAGCACAGATACGCAGTATTTT. It codes for CASSEGGGTSTDTQYF.

The gene calls are TRBV27 and TRBJ2-7; D is undetermined. V was clipped by 5 bases and J by 2 bases, with 13 bases between them. This CDR3 spans 14 amino acids. Germline loops: CDR1 MNHEY, CDR2 SMNVEV (reference sequence). The CDR3 loop is CASSLTTNPYEQYF. CDR3 sequence (DNA): TGTGCCAGCAGTCTTACCACCAATCCCTACGAGCAGTACTTC.

This clone was picked up a small number of times. The J gene is TRBJ2-6, the V gene TRBV2, with 7 bases matching TRBD1. V was pared by 8 bases and J by 2 bases, with 12 bases of the junction left unmatched. Per germline, CDR1 SNHLY and CDR2 FYNNEI. The CDR3 totals 17 residues. The CDR3 DNA reads as TGTGCCAGCTTTTACTCCGGGACAGCTACTGGGGCCAACGTCCTGACTTTC. Translation: CASFYSGTATGANVLTF.

This clone was seen more than once but under ten times. This chain joins TRBV7-9 and TRBJ1-6; D remains ambiguous. Trimming stripped 1 base from V and 7 bases from J, with 11 bases between. Germline V gives CDR1 SEHNR, CDR2 FQNEAQ (reference sequence). The CDR3 has 15 residues. CDR3 DNA: TGTGCCAGCAGCTTAGTTATAGGGTCAAATTCACCCCTCCACTTT. Protein: CASSLVIGSNSPLHF. Looking up the rest from reference TRBV7-9 and TRBJ1-6 gives the full variable domain: DTGVSQNPRHKITKRGQNVTFRCDPISEHNRLYWYRQTLGQGPEFLTYFQNEAQLEKSRLLSDRFSAERPKGSFSTLEIQRTEQGDSAMYLCASSLVIGSNSPLHFGNGTRLTVT.

J is TRBJ2-5 and V is TRBV5-1, with D possibly matching TRBD1 (5 bases). CDR3 size: 15 residues. V was cut by 2 bases and J by 4 bases, with 15 bases left in between. CDR1 SGHRS and CDR2 YFSETQ come from the germline V gene. The CDR3 nucleotides read TGCGCCAGCAGCTTCACACCTAGTCAGGGAGAGACCCAGTACTTC. It codes for CASSFTPSQGETQYF.

The chain is built from TRBV6-4 and TRBJ1-2; a weak D match, TRBD1 (6 bases). There are 14 residues in the CDR3. CDR1 MRHNA and CDR2 SNTAGT come from the germline V gene. Trimming removed 8 bases from V and 4 bases from J, with 17 bases in between. Here the CDR3 DNA reads TGTGCCAGCCGGAAGGGGGATGAAACCTATGGCTACACCTTC. It translates to CASRKGDETYGYTF.

The table lists this clone with a count of one. J is TRBJ2-7 and V is TRBV4-3; D remains unclear. V gave up 0 bases and J gave up 7 bases, with 4 bases separating them. Germline CDR1 and CDR2: LGHNA and YSLEER. This CDR3 is 11 amino acids long. This CDR3 reads CASSQEGEQYF. The DNA of the CDR3 is TGCGCCAGCAGCCAAGAGGGAGAGCAGTACTTC.

The rearrangement links TRBV9 to TRBJ1-6, with 9 bases lining up with TRBD1. The CDR3 has 15 amino acids. With 5 bases clipped from V and 6 bases from J, the junction kept 6 bases outside the gene matches. Germline-derived CDR1 and CDR2 are SGDLS and YYNGEE. The CDR3 sequence: CASSVPGQGNSPLHF. CDR3 DNA sequence: TGTGCCAGCAGTGTTCCGGGACAGGGTAATTCACCCCTCCACTTT.

The V gene is TRBV6-1, the J gene TRBJ2-2, with TRBD2 matching over 10 bases. Trimming cost V 4 bases and J 2 bases; bases outside gene matches: 7. The CDR3 loop spans 17 amino acids. The germline gives CDR1 MNHNS, CDR2 SASEGT. CDR3 sequence: CASSARLAGANTGELFF. The CDR3 coding sequence is TGTGCCAGCAGTGCGAGACTAGCGGGTGCTAACACCGGGGAGCTGTTTTTT.

This chain connects TRBV7-8 to TRBJ2-1; 14 bases match TRBD2. The V gene's germline CDR1 is SGHVS and CDR2 FQNEAQ. CDR3 size: 17 residues. The J segment lost 7 bases and the V segment lost 1 base, leaving 6 bases of the junction unmatched. CDR3 region: CASSLGTSGGLVNEQFF. The CDR3 nucleotides are TGTGCCAGCAGCTTAGGGACTAGCGGGGGGTTGGTGAATGAGCAGTTCTTC.

This clone has more than one count but fewer than ten. The gene calls are TRBV30 and TRBJ1-5; 7 nucleotides match TRBD1. The ends lost 0 bases at V and 3 bases at J; junction bases unmatched: 8. This CDR3 is built from 16 residues. CDR1 GTSNPN and CDR2 SVGIG come from the germline V gene (reference sequence). The CDR3: CAWSVRDSQNNQPQHF. The CDR3 DNA reads as TGTGCCTGGAGTGTACGGGACAGCCAAAACAATCAGCCCCAGCATTTT.

This chain connects TRBV7-6 to TRBJ2-7, with 7 bases lining up with TRBD2. The germline gives CDR1 SGHVS, CDR2 FNYEAQ. The V segment lost 2 bases and the J segment 0 bases; nucleotides outside the gene matches: 1. The length of the CDR3 is 14 residues. CDR3 sequence reads: CASSLPGGSYEQYF. The CDR3 DNA follows: TGTGCCAGCAGCTTACCGGGAGGCTCCTACGAGCAGTACTTC.

The chain couples TRBV5-1 to TRBJ2-3, with unresolved D. The V gene lost 0 bases and the J gene lost 0 bases, with 11 bases spanning the gap. Germline V gives CDR1 SGHRS, CDR2 YFSETQ. CDR3 size: 16 residues. CDR3 nucleotides: TGCGCCAGCAGCTTGGAAGGCGGAACTAGCACAGATACGCAGTATTTT. Its protein product is CASSLEGGTSTDTQYF.

The J gene is TRBJ2-5, the V gene TRBV5-1, with 7 bases lining up with TRBD1. Per germline, CDR1 SGHRS and CDR2 YFSETQ. The CDR3 is 15 amino acids. J gave up 2 bases and V 2 bases, and 6 bases lay outside the gene matches. The CDR3 sequence is CASSFPTGNQETQYF. The DNA for the CDR3 is TGCGCCAGCAGCTTTCCGACAGGGAATCAAGAGACCCAGTACTTC. The full variable domain, with the rest looked up from reference TRBV5-1 and TRBJ2-5, is KAGVTQTPRYLIKTRGQQVTLSCSPISGHRSVSWYQQTPGQGLQFLFEYFSETQRNKGNFPGRFSGRQFSNSRSEMNVSTLELGDSALYLCASSFPTGNQETQYFGPGTRLLVL.

CDR3 coding DNA: TGTGCTAGTGCCCCTCGGGAGAGGGGCACAGATACGCAGTATTTT. This sequence encodes CASAPRERGTDTQYF. V usage is TRBV12-5 and J usage is TRBJ2-3, with a possible D match to TRBD2 (6 bases). The CDR3 has 15 residues. The V gene's germline CDR1 is LGHNT and CDR2 FRNRAP. V dropped 7 bases and J dropped 1 base, with 15 bases sitting between them.

The V call is TRBV4-1, the J call TRBJ2-1; 8 bases fit TRBD2. Germline V gives CDR1 MGHRA, CDR2 YSYEKL. CDR3 length: 15 residues. V shed 1 base and J 9 bases; nucleotides not matched to a gene: 8. CDR3 in DNA: TGCGCCAGCAGCCAAGTAGAGCGGGGGAGGAGTGAGCAGTTCTTC. Translated: CASSQVERGRSEQFF.